These 14 T cell receptor beta chains were sequenced from one sample in a study of T cell repertoires in cytomegalovirus infection. TCRdb passed the reads through MiXCR, listing each CDR3 protein once. This table holds about 490,000 distinct CDR3 sequences, approximately 26% found once. Material: PBMCs. These receptor sequences come from a human donor in good health (CMV status not recorded). Some clones in this sample may be carry-over from other donors' samples.

The chain is built from TRBV7-9 and TRBJ2-5; D is perhaps TRBD1 (8 bases). The germline V and J ends were trimmed by 4 bases and 5 bases, with 14 bases remaining between them. From germline, CDR1 is SEHNR and CDR2 FQNEAQ (reference sequence). The CDR3 sequence is 14 residues long. The CDR3 nucleotides are TGTGCCAGCAGCTCGGACAGGGAGGGGGAGACCCAGTACTTC. Protein: CASSSDREGETQYF.

The rearrangement joins TRBV28 to TRBJ2-5; D is perhaps TRBD2 (5 bases). Germline V gene lookup returns CDR1 MDHEN and CDR2 SYDVKM. Trimming cost V 8 bases and J 0 bases, with 7 bases left between them. The CDR3 length is 12 residues. The CDR3 DNA is TGTGCCAGCGGAGCGGACCAAGAGACCCAGTACTTC. It codes for CASGADQETQYF.

This clonotype came up a few times. CDR3 amino acids: CASSPGLRGGAEAFF. The CDR3 bases are TGTGCCAGCTCACCAGGCCTCCGGGGGGGCGCTGAAGCTTTCTTT. This chain joins TRBV18 and TRBJ1-1; D might be TRBD1 (6 bases). The CDR3 is 15 residues long. V lost 2 bases, J lost 6 bases, and 16 bases lay in between. Germline V gene lookup returns CDR1 KGHSH and CDR2 LQKENI.

This clonotype showed up many times. The chain has TRBV7-9 and TRBJ2-1, with TRBD2 matching 7 bases. The V segment lost 3 bases and the J segment 4 bases; nucleotides outside the gene matches: 9. The CDR3 spans 16 residues. Germline CDR1 SEHNR, CDR2 FQNEAQ (reference sequence). This CDR3 is CASSFVAGVNYNEQFF. The CDR3 nucleotides are TGTGCCAGCAGCTTTGTCGCGGGAGTGAATTACAATGAGCAGTTCTTC.

The rearrangement links TRBV19 to TRBJ2-5; 9 bases match TRBD1. The CDR3 is 14 amino acids. Germline V CDR1 and CDR2: LNHDA, SQIVND (reference sequence). V dropped 7 bases and J dropped 4; count of bases not matched to a gene: 7. The CDR3 coding sequence is TGTGCCAGTACCGTGACAGGGGGGACAGAGACCCAGTACTTC. This translates into CASTVTGGTETQYF.

The rearrangement links TRBV7-2 to TRBJ1-2, with TRBD1 matching over 11 bases. The CDR3 length is 14 residues. Germline CDR1 SGHTA, CDR2 FQGNSA. V lost 8 bases to trimming and J lost 7 bases; unmatched junction nucleotides: 9. The CDR3 DNA reads TGTGCCAGCTCCAGGGGACAGGGGGTGGGTGGCTACACCTTC. Protein product: CASSRGQGVGGYTF.

V usage is TRBV4-2 and J usage is TRBJ2-3, with unresolved D. V lost 4 bases, J lost 2 bases, and 7 bases lay in between. Looked up from germline, CDR1 is LGHNA and CDR2 is YNFKEQ. This CDR3 has 13 residues. CDR3 DNA: TGTGCCAGCAGCCCAGACGACACAGATACGCAGTATTTT. This sequence encodes CASSPDDTDTQYF.

The V call is TRBV11-3, the J call TRBJ1-1; D gene ambiguous. Germline CDR1 and CDR2: SGHNT and YENEEA. The CDR3 has 16 residues. V gave up 0 bases and J gave up 1 base, with 12 bases separating them. The CDR3: CASSLDNWAGNTEAFF. For the CDR3, the DNA is TGTGCCAGCAGCTTAGATAATTGGGCAGGGAACACTGAAGCTTTCTTT.

Ten or more counts support this clonotype. The V gene is TRBV19, the J gene TRBJ1-2; a weak D match, TRBD1 (6 bases). The V gene's germline CDR1 is LNHDA and CDR2 SQIVND (reference sequence). CDR3 length equals 13 residues. With 10 bases removed from V and 2 bases from J, the gap between germline ends came to 14 bases. For the CDR3, the DNA is TGTGCCACCTGGGACACTTACAACTATGGCTACACCTTC. Translated: CATWDTYNYGYTF. Full variable domain (rest looked up from reference TRBV19 and TRBJ1-2): DGGITQSPKYLFRKEGQNVTLSCEQNLNHDAMYWYRQDPGQGLRLIYYSQIVNDFQKGDIAEGYSVSREKKESFPLTVTSAQKNPTAFYLCATWDTYNYGYTFGSGTRLTVV.

V is TRBV12-3 or TRBV12-4 and J is TRBJ1-3, with 7 bases that match TRBD1. The V segment lost 6 bases and the J segment 3 bases; nucleotides outside the gene matches: 5. There are 14 residues in the CDR3. The CDR3: CASSPRTGGNTIYF. The CDR3, as DNA: TGTGCCAGCAGCCCCAGGACAGGTGGAAACACCATATATTTT.

This clonotype has a handful of counts. The CDR3 bases are TGTGCCAGCAGCTACAGGACAGGGGGCGTTCTTTCCGGGGCCAACGTCCTGACTTTC. It codes for CASSYRTGGVLSGANVLTF. This chain joins TRBV5-6 and TRBJ2-6; 11 bases are shared with TRBD1. Germline values: CDR1 SGHDT, CDR2 YYEEEE. The CDR3 contains 19 residues. The V segment lost 3 bases and the J segment 4 bases; nucleotides outside the gene matches: 12.

This clonotype was recorded a few times. The chain is built from TRBV28 and TRBJ2-1; 8 nucleotides match TRBD2. V gave up 6 bases and J gave up 4 bases; unmatched junction bases: 26. There are 21 residues in the CDR3. Germline V gene lookup returns CDR1 MDHEN and CDR2 SYDVKM. Written as DNA, the CDR3 is TGTGCCAGCAGGCCTCTCCTAACTAGCGGAGGTCGGGGGGGGGAATACAATGAGCAGTTCTTC. Its protein is CASRPLLTSGGRGGEYNEQFF.

This clonotype was seen a few times. The CDR3 coding sequence is TGCGCCAGCAGCCAAGCCAGGGGTGAGCTAGCGGGACAGTTCTTC. Protein product: CASSQARGELAGQFF. The chain carries TRBV4-1 and TRBJ2-1, with 9 bases fitting TRBD2. The germline V gene has CDR1 MGHRA and CDR2 YSYEKL. This CDR3 contains 15 residues. V was pared by 1 base and J by 13 bases, with 11 bases of the junction left unmatched.

Only one count was recorded for this clonotype. The J gene is TRBJ2-1, the V gene TRBV5-5; perhaps TRBD2 as D (5 bases). The CDR3 loop spans 16 amino acids. Germline V gene lookup returns CDR1 SGHKS and CDR2 YYEKEE (reference sequence). V was pared by 0 bases and J by 1 base, with 11 bases between. The CDR3 sequence: CASSLGPGFSYNEQFF. CDR3 coding DNA: TGTGCCAGCAGCTTGGGGCCGGGGTTTTCCTACAATGAGCAGTTCTTC. The variable domain in full, with the rest retrieved from reference TRBV5-5 and TRBJ2-1, is DAGVTQSPTHLIKTRGQQVTLRCSPISGHKSVSWYQQVLGQGPQFIFQYYEKEERGRGNFPDRFSARQFPNYSSELNVNALLLGDSALYLCASSLGPGFSYNEQFFGPGTRLTVL.